The present T cell receptor beta chain was sequenced within a study of blood T cell repertoires in COVID-19. The overall study: COVID-19 samples from acute and convalescent phases originated in the United States, Italy and Spain.

Produced via immunoSEQ multiplex PCR; TCRdb's table is partial and in-frame only. The sample lists more than 200,000 clones; roughly 85% were seen once. The CDR3 length is 16 residues, termini included. Of note for this clone: No DNA is shown, since the ends of the CDR3 on it are uncertain; the CDR3 is the one TCRdb lists.

Resolution of symptoms, clearance, or two negative PCRs was present in recovered Cohort 3 donors. The sequenced material came from PBMCs or T cells enriched from blood (not recorded which). This clonotype was sampled from a young man who had recovered from COVID-19. The chain couples TRBV21-1 to TRBJ2-1; TRBD2 is the table's D call, not checked against the DNA. TRBV21-1 counts as a pseudogene. CDR3 sequence reads: CASSKWGGGNYNEQFF.